This TCR beta chain was captured in a study of naive and memory T cell subsets. The CDR3 runs to 14 residues. The beta constant-region primer was an equimolar mix of two oligonucleotides covering TRBC1 and TRBC2. Nested alpha and beta constant-region primers with the SP2 primer drove four PCR rounds on ligated cDNA. Each CDR3 protein is one row after TCRdb ran MiXCR on the UMI-ligation and nested PCR reads. The table lists approximately 29,000 distinct CDR3 sequences, roughly 18% of them singletons. The TCR sequence derives from a human donor in good health. What was sequenced was effector memory CD4+ T cells from blood. This sample's subset: effector memory, CD45RA- CD27-. This sequence joins TRBV21-1 and TRBJ1-2. TRBV21-1 is assigned pseudogene status. The CDR3 DNA follows: TGTGCCAGCAGCAAGAGGGAACCGGACTATGGCTACACCTTC. Protein sequence: CASSKREPDYGYTF.